The rows below give T cell receptor beta chains drawn from one sample of a study of blood T cell repertoires in COVID-19. TCRdb keeps only in-frame clones here, not all; method: immunoSEQ multiplex PCR. Found here are 85,000 to 110,000 clones, over 75% of them singletons; the top ten hold 5% to 8%. Material for sequencing was peripheral blood. The receptors derive from a human donor in a cohort sampled during active COVID-19. Both conserved end residues are part of each CDR3. A D gene is named only where the DNA matches it firmly. Clone size is given for some rows only: seen once, a few or many times, or a class if the clone is expanded.

TRBV2,.,TRBJ1-2,.,CASEAGVEANYGYTF,TGTGCCAGCGAAGCCGGGGTTGAAGCTAACTATGGCTACACCTTC
TRBV15,.,TRBJ1-6,TRBD1,CATSARQGAGGSPLHF,TGTGCCACCAGCGCCCGACAGGGGGCCGGGGGTTCACCCCTCCACTTT
TRBV14,once,TRBJ2-5,.,CASSHPGYQETQYF,TGTGCCAGCAGCCACCCGGGGTACCAAGAGACCCAGTACTTC
TRBV7-9,.,TRBJ2-7,TRBD2,CASSYPASGNWNEQYF,TGTGCCAGCAGCTACCCCGCTAGCGGGAACTGGAACGAGCAGTACTTC
TRBV6-1,.,TRBJ2-3,.,CASSVFGGLSTDTQYF,TGTGCCAGCAGTGTGTTCGGCGGCCTAAGCACAGATACGCAGTATTTT
TRBV12-3/TRBV12-4,.,TRBJ2-2,.,CATLVRNGELFF,TGTGCCACCCTAGTTAGGAACGGGGAGCTGTTTTTT
TRBV25-1,.,TRBJ2-5,.,CASSGTGVPGTQYF,TGTGCCAGCTCCGGGACTGGGGTTCCCGGGACCCAGTACTTC
TRBV7-9,.,TRBJ1-3,TRBD1,CASSLWTGEGNTIYF,TGTGCCAGCAGCTTATGGACAGGGGAAGGAAACACCATATATTTT
TRBV7-3,.,TRBJ2-3,TRBD2,CASSRRLAGGQDTQYF,TGTGCCAGCAGCCGCCGACTAGCGGGGGGACAAGATACGCAGTATTTT
TRBV21-1,.,TRBJ2-5,.,CASSKFPGRDRDQETQYF,TGTGCCAGCAGCAAATTCCCAGGGAGGGACAGGGACCAAGAGACCCAGTACTTC
TRBV2,.,TRBJ1-6,TRBD1,CATQGQASYNSPLHF,TGTGCCACACAGGGACAGGCCTCCTATAATTCACCCCTCCACTTT
TRBV7-9,once,TRBJ2-1,TRBD1,CASSLSRQGDEQFF,TGTGCCAGCAGCTTATCCCGACAGGGCGATGAGCAGTTCTTC
TRBV3-1/TRBV3-2,.,TRBJ2-3,TRBD2,CASSHRLADFTDTQYF,TGTGCCAGCAGCCATCGCCTAGCGGATTTCACAGATACGCAGTATTTT
TRBV28,.,TRBJ2-1,.,CASSLDGRYNEQFF,TGTGCCAGCAGTTTGGATGGGCGCTACAATGAGCAGTTCTTC
TRBV19,.,TRBJ2-1,TRBD2,CASKVAGGEYEQFF,TGTGCCAGTAAGGTGGCGGGAGGTGAATATGAGCAGTTCTTC
TRBV11-1,few,TRBJ2-3,TRBD2,CASSLAVVSGGFRDTQYF,TGTGCCAGCAGCTTAGCGGTCGTTAGCGGGGGGTTTAGGGATACGCAGTATTTT
TRBV2,.,TRBJ2-5,.,CASSVSETQYF,TGTGCCAGCAGTGTTTCGGAGACCCAGTACTTC